This TCR delta chain was identified in a study of gamma-delta T cells after stem cell transplantation. TCRdb re-called the RT-PCR reads with CATT. This table has 2,000 to 3,000 delta-chain clones, less than 30% appearing once. This clone was counted only a few times. A much larger clonotype is one base distant, so this may be a read error. The same CDR3 also results from other DNA sequences found in this sample. The CDR3 has 21 amino acids. CDR1 is TVYSNPD, CDR2 GDNSRS, per germline (reference sequence). The specimen was gamma-delta T cells. The V call is TRDV3, the J call TRDJ1, with 11 bases aligning to TRDD3. The receptor's source is a human donor. It is not recorded whose cells these are; they may come from a transplant donor. The CDR3 loop is CASFTSVLLGDIPYYTDKLIF. The CDR3 DNA reads as TGTGCCTCTTTTACTTCGGTACTACTGGGGGATATCCCCTACTACACCGATAAGCTCATCTTT.